This T cell receptor (beta chain) was recovered during a study of T cells in localized non-small cell lung cancer. Only in-frame clones appear in the TCRdb table, and some are missing; sequencing was by immunoSEQ multiplex PCR. In the table there are some 15,000 clones, 75% to 90% of which are singletons. This clone was counted between two and nine times. The source was peripheral blood, collected before any cancer treatment. The sequence was collected from a woman aged 40 to 75 with stage I lung adenocarcinoma.

CDR3 in DNA: TGCAGCGGGCGGGAGCCGAACACTGAAGCTTTCTTT. It encodes CSGREPNTEAFF. The chain combines TRBV29-1 with TRBJ1-1; D unresolved. Trimming pared 7 bases from V and 1 base from J, leaving 10 bases between. CDR3 length: 12 residues. Germline CDR1 is SQVTM and CDR2 is ANQGSEA.